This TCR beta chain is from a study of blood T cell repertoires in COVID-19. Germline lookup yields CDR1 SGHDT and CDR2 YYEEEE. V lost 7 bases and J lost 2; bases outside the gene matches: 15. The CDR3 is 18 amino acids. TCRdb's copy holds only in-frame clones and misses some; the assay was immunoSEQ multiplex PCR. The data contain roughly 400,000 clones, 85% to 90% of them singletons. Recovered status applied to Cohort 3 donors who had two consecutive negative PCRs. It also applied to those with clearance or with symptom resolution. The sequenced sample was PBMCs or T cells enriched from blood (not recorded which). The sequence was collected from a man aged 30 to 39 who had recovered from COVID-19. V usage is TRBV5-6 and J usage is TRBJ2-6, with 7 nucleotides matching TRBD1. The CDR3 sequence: CASEQDDRDGAGANVLTF. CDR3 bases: TGTGCCAGCGAGCAAGATGACAGGGACGGCGCTGGGGCCAACGTCCTGACTTTC.